One TCR beta chain is described in this entry. V lost 0 bases and J 6 bases, leaving 11 bases between the germline ends. CDR1 SGDLS and CDR2 YYNGEE come from the germline V gene. The CDR3 totals 14 residues. The data are from a study of early T cells in non-severe SARS-CoV-2 infection. Whole-study context: RNA in bulk from unsorted whole blood was sequenced, and chains were unpaired.

A single record per CDR3 protein comes from TCRdb applying MiXCR to the 5' RACE reads. The profile shows tens of thousands of distinct CDR3 sequences, 14% to 15% of them singletons. Sequenced sample: whole blood. The chain recombines TRBV9 with TRBJ2-3, with D possibly TRBD2 on 5 matching bases. The receptor comes from an adult who was a healthcare worker with PCR-confirmed SARS-CoV-2 infection or an uninfected control (not recorded which). The CDR3, as DNA: TGTGCCAGCAGCGTAGAGGGAACGGGGGATACGCAGTATTTT. Its protein is CASSVEGTGDTQYF.